Below, 20 T cell receptor beta chains from the same sample are listed, as sequenced in a study of control samples from healthy donors and cancer patients (dated by TCRdb to the early 2020s). Libraries were prepared through the immunoSEQ multiplex PCR assay. The clones in this table, taken by TCRdb from immuneACCESS, are in-frame only. Not every clone is retained; where verified, under half of the shortfall comes from an unresolved V gene, and the cause of the rest is unknown. The sample data list roughly 76,000 clones, and around 94% of these were observed just once. The ten largest clones add up to roughly 5% of the sample. Sequencing was done on a sample of blood. These receptors came from a woman between 18 and 29 years old in good health.

The chain links TRBV5-8 to TRBJ1-6; 7 bases match TRBD1. This CDR3 contains 14 residues. With V trimmed by 0 bases and J by 10 bases, 4 bases remained unmatched. Germline V gene sequence: CDR1 SGHTS, CDR2 YDEGEE. The CDR3 sequence is CASSLDRGRSPLHF. CDR3 DNA sequence: TGTGCCAGCAGCTTGGACAGGGGAAGATCACCCCTCCACTTT.

The chain recombines TRBV12-5 with TRBJ2-2; a weak D match, TRBD2 (6 bases). Germline V CDR1 and CDR2: LGHNT, FRNRAP. The CDR3 is 15 residues long. V was cut by 2 bases and J by 6 bases, with 13 bases left in between. The DNA for the CDR3 is TGTGCTAGTGGTTTGCACGGGGGAACAGCCGGGGAGCTGTTTTTT. This gives the protein CASGLHGGTAGELFF.

The chain is built from TRBV29-1 and TRBJ1-3; the D is unclear. There are 12 residues in the CDR3. Per germline, CDR1 SQVTM and CDR2 ANQGSEA. V was clipped by 6 bases and J by 0 bases, with 6 bases between them. Here the CDR3 DNA reads TGCAGCGTGGTGGTCTCTGGAAACACCATATATTTT. This translates into CSVVVSGNTIYF.

V gene TRBV6-1 combines with J gene TRBJ2-7; D gene unclear. V lost 2 bases, J lost 3 bases, and 5 bases lay in between. The CDR3 totals 12 residues. Germline V gene sequence: CDR1 MNHNS, CDR2 SASEGT. CDR3 bases: TGTGCCAGCAGTGAACACCGCTACGAGCAGTACTTC. Translation gives CASSEHRYEQYF.

V and J are TRBV29-1 and TRBJ1-2; 7 bases align to TRBD1. Germline assignment: CDR1 SQVTM and CDR2 ANQGSEA. The CDR3 extends over 12 amino acids. The trim removed 3 bases at V and 8 bases at J, leaving 6 bases unmatched. The CDR3 region has the DNA TGCAGCGTTGACAAGGGGGCGTGGGGCTACACCTTC. This gives the protein CSVDKGAWGYTF.

This chain uses TRBV4-1 with TRBJ1-2, with D perhaps matching TRBD1 (5 bases). The CDR3 extends over 16 amino acids. Germline V CDR1 and CDR2: MGHRA, YSYEKL. V lost 0 bases, J lost 7 bases, and 18 bases lay in between. As DNA, the CDR3 is TGCGCCAGCAGCCAAGATCCCTCCGGGGCTTTCTCTGGCTACACCTTC. This encodes CASSQDPSGAFSGYTF.

Here the CDR3 reads CASSFPLAGGTRSYNEQFF. CDR3 nucleotides: TGTGCCAGCAGCTTTCCTCTAGCGGGAGGCACCCGATCCTACAATGAGCAGTTCTTC. The V gene is TRBV7-2, the J gene TRBJ2-1, with 11 bases aligning to TRBD2. The germline gives CDR1 SGHTA, CDR2 FQGNSA. CDR3 length: 19 amino acids. J lost 1 base, V lost 3 bases, and 11 bases had no gene match.

This sequence joins TRBV6-1 and TRBJ1-1; D unresolved. There are 12 residues in the CDR3. Germline CDR1 is MNHNS and CDR2 is SASEGT. V lost 1 base and J lost 11, with 11 bases in between. The CDR3 spells CASSEVGVRAFF. The CDR3 DNA sequence: TGTGCCAGCAGTGAAGTTGGGGTTCGGGCTTTCTTT.

The chain employs TRBV19 and TRBJ1-2; possible D gene TRBD1, 5 bases. Per the germline V gene, CDR1 is LNHDA and CDR2 is SQIVND (reference sequence). V dropped 7 bases and J dropped 1 base, with 13 bases sitting between them. This CDR3 region has 14 residues. CDR3 sequence reads: CASIPTDDNYGYTF. The CDR3 DNA follows: TGTGCCAGTATCCCGACAGACGATAACTATGGCTACACCTTC.

The chain uses TRBV2 and TRBJ1-2; 9 positions match TRBD1. The CDR3 totals 17 residues. Trimming at V came to 0 bases and at J to 4 bases, leaving 9 bases not matched to a gene. Looked up from germline, CDR1 is SNHLY and CDR2 is FYNNEI. The CDR3 region is CASSEAGRGQGAYGYTF. The CDR3 DNA follows: TGTGCCAGCAGTGAAGCAGGCAGGGGACAGGGAGCCTATGGCTACACCTTC.

The chain recombines TRBV11-2 with TRBJ1-1, with D perhaps TRBD1 (6 bases). From germline, CDR1 is SGHAT and CDR2 FQNNGV. V dropped 5 bases and J dropped 4 bases, with 14 bases sitting between them. The CDR3 has 14 amino acids. The CDR3 bases are TGTGCCAGCAGCCTTCAGGGGACTAGCACTGAAGCTTTCTTT. Its protein product is CASSLQGTSTEAFF.

The chain is built from TRBV9 and TRBJ2-2, with D perhaps matching TRBD2 (5 bases). Trimming shortened V by 3 bases and J by 3 bases, and 12 bases separated the two germline ends. Germline V lookup: CDR1 SGDLS, CDR2 YYNGEE. This CDR3 has 15 amino acids. CDR3 sequence: CASSGSGYDTGELFF. The CDR3 region has the DNA TGTGCCAGCAGCGGATCGGGGTATGACACCGGGGAGCTGTTTTTT.

The chain carries TRBV27 and TRBJ1-6; D is possibly TRBD1 (5 bases). The CDR3 consists of 14 residues. Germline V gene sequence: CDR1 MNHEY, CDR2 SMNVEV (reference sequence). The V gene lost 0 bases and the J gene lost 8 bases, with 8 bases spanning the gap. CDR3 nucleotides: TGTGCCAGCAGTTTATCCGGGGCGGATTCACCCCTCCACTTT. Protein sequence: CASSLSGADSPLHF.

The chain uses TRBV28 and TRBJ2-3, with TRBD2 identical over 12 bases. V lost 6 bases and J lost 6; bases outside the gene matches: 7. The CDR3 spans 15 residues. Germline V gene sequence: CDR1 MDHEN, CDR2 SYDVKM. CDR3 coding DNA: TGTGCCAGCAGGCAGACTAGCGGGAGACTGGATACGCAGTATTTT. Its translation is CASRQTSGRLDTQYF.

V gene TRBV27 combines with J gene TRBJ1-4; 7 bases map to TRBD1. Germline loops: CDR1 MNHEY, CDR2 SMNVEV (reference sequence). The CDR3 has 14 residues. With 5 bases clipped from V and 8 bases from J, the junction kept 8 bases outside the gene matches. CDR3 sequence reads: CASSPRGSSEKLFF. The CDR3 DNA follows: TGTGCCAGCAGTCCCAGGGGGTCTAGCGAAAAACTGTTTTTT.

The chain employs TRBV28 and TRBJ1-1; possible D gene TRBD1, 6 bases. V was trimmed by 4 bases and J by 2 bases, leaving 14 bases between them. From germline, CDR1 is MDHEN and CDR2 SYDVKM. This CDR3 has 15 residues. This CDR3 is CASSSKLGGNTEAFF. The CDR3 coding sequence is TGTGCCAGCAGTTCCAAGTTAGGGGGTAACACTGAAGCTTTCTTT.

J is TRBJ2-3 and V is TRBV28, with 9 bases matching TRBD2. Germline lookup yields CDR1 MDHEN and CDR2 SYDVKM. The CDR3 runs to 16 residues. V lost 5 bases, J lost 7 bases, and 13 bases stayed unmatched. CDR3 nucleotide sequence: TGTGCCAGCAGTCCACGAGTAGCGGGAGATGGCTATACGCAGTATTTT. Translation gives CASSPRVAGDGYTQYF. The full variable domain, in which reference TRBV28 and TRBJ2-3 provide the parts outside the CDR3, is DVKVTQSSRYLVKRTGEKVFLECVQDMDHENMFWYRQDPGLGLRLIYFSYDVKMKEKGDIPEGYSVSREKKERFSLILESASTNQTSMYLCASSPRVAGDGYTQYFGPGTRLTVL.

The chain employs TRBV6-4 and TRBJ2-2, with 8 bases aligning to TRBD2. Germline-derived CDR1 and CDR2 are MRHNA and SNTAGT. Trimming took 5 bases from V and 4 from J; bases not matched to a gene: 0. This CDR3 is built from 13 residues. The DNA of the CDR3 is TGTGCCAGCAGTAGCGGGGGCACCGGGGAGCTGTTTTTT. It translates to CASSSGGTGELFF.

This clone was seen just once. The chain uses TRBV27 and TRBJ2-7; tentatively, D is TRBD1 (6 bases). The CDR3 length is 14 residues. V was pared by 10 bases and J by 3 bases, with 19 bases between. The germline CDR1 and CDR2 sequences are MNHEY and SMNVEV (reference sequence). The CDR3 region has the DNA TGTGCCACCAAACAGGGTTTGGACAACTACGAGCAGTACTTC. Translation: CATKQGLDNYEQYF.

As concerns this clone: Sequence at one end of the junction differs from germline and may be a read error. The V call is TRBV18, the J call TRBJ2-1, with 10 bases fitting TRBD1. CDR1 KGHSH and CDR2 LQKENI come from the germline V gene. The CDR3 is made up of 17 amino acids. Here the CDR3 reads CASSTPGQGTPYNEQFF. The CDR3 DNA reads as TGTGCCAGCTCAACACCGGGACAGGGGACTCCTTACAATGAGCAGTTCTTC.